This T cell receptor (beta chain) was identified during a study of T cell responses to AZD1222 COVID-19 vaccine. Trimming cost V 2 bases and J 1 base; bases outside gene matches: 4. Germline CDR1 reads MNHEY; CDR2 reads SVGAGI. This CDR3 is 15 amino acids long. The method was immunoSEQ multiplex PCR; TCRdb's version includes in-frame clones alone and lacks a portion of them. The repertoire has about 77,000 clones, roughly 90% of them found once; the top ten carry approximately 4.5%. Sequences were derived from peripheral blood, sampled 28 days after the second AZD1222 dose. This sequence originates from an adult who received the AZD1222 COVID-19 vaccine. The chain has TRBV6-5 and TRBJ1-2; 7 positions match TRBD1. Here the CDR3 reads CASSYGTALNYGYTF. The CDR3 nucleotides read TGTGCCAGCAGTTACGGGACAGCTCTTAACTATGGCTACACCTTC.